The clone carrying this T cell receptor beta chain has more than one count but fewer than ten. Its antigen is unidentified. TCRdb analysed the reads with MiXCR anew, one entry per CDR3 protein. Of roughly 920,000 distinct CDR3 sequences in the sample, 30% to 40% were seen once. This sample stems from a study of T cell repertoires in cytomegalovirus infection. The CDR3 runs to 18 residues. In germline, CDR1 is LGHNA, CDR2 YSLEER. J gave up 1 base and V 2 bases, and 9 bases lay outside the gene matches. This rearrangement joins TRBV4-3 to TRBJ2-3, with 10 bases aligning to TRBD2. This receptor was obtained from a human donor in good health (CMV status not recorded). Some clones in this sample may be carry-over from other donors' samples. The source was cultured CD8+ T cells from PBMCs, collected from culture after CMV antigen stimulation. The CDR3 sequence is CASSQRWSGGAGTDTQYF. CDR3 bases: TGCGCCAGCAGCCAAAGGTGGAGCGGGGGGGCGGGCACAGATACGCAGTATTTT.